A single TCR beta chain is shown here with its context. This clonotype was detected many times. No antigen is known for it. Base quality data are lacking; no much larger clone is found one base away. cDNA was synthesized by template-switch 5'RACE using a primer carrying a 10-nucleotide random unique molecular identifier by which each TCR transcript was tagged. Every sequencing run covered 15-18 subjects and yielded more than 180 million TCR-beta sequences. The RNeasy kit was used to extract total RNA. Using the KAPA Real-time Library Amplification kit, TCR-beta VDJ regions were amplified with primers for the TCR constant region and the 5'RACE anchor. A first PCR added sample indexes and Illumina adaptors, and a second PCR then raised library yield. The roughly 650 bp TCR product was size-selected on a 2% E-gel SizeSelection system after Ampure bead purification. Before pooling, libraries had their quality checked on a Bioanalyzer, their concentration measured with Qubit, and their quantity determined with the Kapa Library Quantification kit. An Illumina HiSeq 2500 was used to sequence the libraries paired-end at 2 x 150 bp. To increase sequence diversity, about 25-31% phiX was spiked into each library pool. The study's processing was this. The quality-filtered reads were processed with the UMI-based MiGEC pipeline, whose error correction step removed more than 80% of the raw TCR sequences. IMGT germline references were used for aligning VDJ genes, and each clonotype was defined as a unique CDR3 amino acid sequence together with its V-J genes. Clonal expansion, Shannon diversity and CDR3 relatedness (CalcPairwiseDistances, ClusterSamples) were evaluated with VDJtools, and phylogenetic trees were built with CLCbio workbench. Expanded clones were defined as having at least 8 unique UMIs, based on coefficient-of-variation modelling across technical triplicates. The raw public reads went through TCRdb reprocessing: fastp at Q25, MiXCR clone calling, in-frame beta chains kept. Here each entry gathers all rows of one CDR3 protein and keeps the most common genes and DNA. These V and J calls are TCRdb output, not the study's own analysis. The sample table records approximately 40,000 distinct CDR3 sequences; 3% to 4% of these occur just once. Of the sample, more than 2% is held by the ten largest clones.

The data are from a study of neurological immune-mediated disorders (dated by TCRdb to the late 2010s). Regarding the research as a whole: Among the approximately 35 multiple sclerosis patients, relapsing-remitting MS accounted for some 30 and secondary progressive MS accounted for 3. Peripheral blood TCR-beta repertoires from patients with HTLV-I-associated myelopathy (HAM/TSP), patients with multiple sclerosis, and healthy controls were compared in the study using UMI-based sequencing. The roughly 99 TCR-beta libraries covered PBMC samples along with longitudinal samples, technical triplicates, and paired sorted CD4+ and CD8+ T-cell subsets. Of the 60 to 70 subjects in the cohort, roughly 14 were HAM/TSP patients, some 35 were multiple sclerosis patients, and some 20 were healthy controls. What the work shows at the level of the full study, not this receptor alone: The MS cluster was not associated with any clinical or MRI features, and the authors stated that larger cohorts are needed. No identical CDR3 amino acid sequences were found to be shared among expanded clones across subjects, suggesting that TCR-beta repertoires were private in all groups. Phylogenetic analysis grouped repertoires from 18 of 34 MS patients into a cluster of related CDR3 sequences, suggesting a possible repertoire-level signature. TCR clonal expansion was highest in HAM/TSP patients and lowest in MS patients, with MS patients falling below even healthy controls.

The CDR3 starts with the cysteine, ends with the phenylalanine, and has 14 residues. The only DNA kept is the CDR3, 42 bases in frame from the first base. Cut back by 5 bases and 5 bases, the V and J ends lie 13 bases apart. For the unsorted PBMC libraries, 2 million PBMCs were stored in RNAlater at -80 degrees C until RNA extraction and were used to generate the libraries. The multiple sclerosis patients were enrolled in a US clinical protocol that evaluated disease progression with magnetic resonance imaging. PBMCs were separated from peripheral blood using Ficoll-Hypaque density gradient centrifugation and then cryopreserved in liquid nitrogen.

The TCR originated in a man in his thirties or forties with multiple sclerosis. The rearrangement combines TRBV12-3 or TRBV12-4 with TRBJ2-1; a weak D assignment points to TRBD2 (5 bases agree). The sequenced material came from PBMCs. The CDR3 in this case is CASSPGLLNNEQFF. The DNA sequence reads TGTGCCAGCAGTCCAGGACTGCTAAACAATGAGCAGTTCTTC.